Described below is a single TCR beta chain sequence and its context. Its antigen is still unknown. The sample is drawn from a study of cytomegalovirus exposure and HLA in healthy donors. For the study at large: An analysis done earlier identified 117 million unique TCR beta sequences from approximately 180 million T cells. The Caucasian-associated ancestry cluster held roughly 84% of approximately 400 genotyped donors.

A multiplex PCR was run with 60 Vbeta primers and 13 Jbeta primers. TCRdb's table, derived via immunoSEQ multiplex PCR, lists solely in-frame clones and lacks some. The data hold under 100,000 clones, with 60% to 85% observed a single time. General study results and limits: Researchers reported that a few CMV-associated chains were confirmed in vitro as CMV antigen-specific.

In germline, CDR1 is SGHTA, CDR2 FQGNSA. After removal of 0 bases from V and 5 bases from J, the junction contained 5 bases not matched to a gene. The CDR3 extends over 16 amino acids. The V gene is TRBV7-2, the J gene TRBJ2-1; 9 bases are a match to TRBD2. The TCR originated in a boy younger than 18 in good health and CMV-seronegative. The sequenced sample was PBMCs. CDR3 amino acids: CASSLAALAGNNEQFF. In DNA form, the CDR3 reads TGTGCCAGCAGCTTAGCTGCTCTAGCGGGGAACAATGAGCAGTTCTTC. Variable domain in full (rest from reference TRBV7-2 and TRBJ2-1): GAGVSQSPSNKVTEKGKDVELRCDPISGHTALYWYRQSLGQGLEFLIYFQGNSAPDKSGLPSDRFSAERTGGSVSTLTIQRTQQEDSAVYLCASSLAALAGNNEQFFGPGTRLTVL.